A single sample gave rise to the 15 T cell receptor beta chains below, sequenced in a study of cytomegalovirus exposure and HLA in healthy donors. Primers: 60 Vbeta forward and 13 Jbeta reverse. The table came from immunoSEQ multiplex PCR; TCRdb's copy has only in-frame clones and leaves some out. Of about 90,000 clones listed, around 64% were seen once; the top ten hold around 2.3%. What was sequenced was PBMCs. The receptor source for this set is a man under 40 in good health and CMV-seronegative.

V gene TRBV27 combines with J gene TRBJ1-2; possibly TRBD1 for D (6 bases). Germline loops: CDR1 MNHEY, CDR2 SMNVEV (reference sequence). V was pared by 2 bases and J by 4 bases, with 8 bases between. CDR3 length: 13 residues. CDR3 sequence reads: CASSLRGGYGYTF. DNA for the CDR3: TGTGCCAGCAGTTTAAGAGGGGGCTATGGCTACACCTTC.

The chain links TRBV5-4 to TRBJ2-1, with D perhaps matching TRBD2 (6 bases). This CDR3 is 15 amino acids long. V lost 4 bases and J 8 bases, leaving 19 bases between the germline ends. Germline values: CDR1 SGHNT, CDR2 YYREEE (reference sequence). The CDR3 DNA reads as TGTGCCAGCAGCCTCGGCCGGGACTCCCCCCATGAGCAGTTCTTC. Translated, it gives CASSLGRDSPHEQFF.

This clone showed up just once. This rearrangement joins TRBV29-1 to TRBJ2-3, with TRBD2 matching 10 bases. CDR1 is SQVTM and CDR2 is ANQGSEA in the germline V gene. Trimming at V came to 1 base and at J to 5 bases, leaving 9 bases not matched to a gene. The CDR3 has 16 residues. CDR3 sequence: CSVEAPSGRAGDTQYF. CDR3 nucleotides: TGCAGCGTTGAAGCCCCAAGCGGGAGGGCCGGAGATACGCAGTATTTT.

CDR3 loop: CATRTGINEKLFF. CDR3 DNA sequence: TGTGCCACCCGGACAGGAATTAATGAAAAACTGTTTTTT. The gene calls are TRBV10-3 and TRBJ1-4, with 7 nucleotides matching TRBD1. Germline V lookup: CDR1 ENHRY, CDR2 SYGVKD. The V segment lost 10 bases and the J segment 4 bases; nucleotides outside the gene matches: 6. This CDR3 is built from 13 residues.

The chain links TRBV28 to TRBJ2-4, with D perhaps matching TRBD2 (6 bases). The CDR3 length is 15 residues. Trimming cost V 3 bases and J 0 bases, with 9 bases left between them. Germline CDR1 is MDHEN and CDR2 is SYDVKM. The CDR3 DNA reads TGTGCCAGCAGTTTCCGGGGACTAGCCAAAAACATTCAGTACTTC. Its protein is CASSFRGLAKNIQYF.

The rearrangement links TRBV4-1 to TRBJ2-7; perhaps TRBD2 as D (5 bases). Germline V gives CDR1 MGHRA, CDR2 YSYEKL. This CDR3 contains 20 residues. Trimming removed 4 bases at V and 0 bases at J, with 28 bases between. The CDR3 region has the DNA TGCGCCAGCAGCCCCCCGATATTTAGAGTTGGCGGGTCGAGCTCCTACGAGCAGTACTTC. Its protein product is CASSPPIFRVGGSSSYEQYF.

The V call is TRBV27, the J call TRBJ2-1, with D unclear. The CDR3 has 16 residues. The germline V gene has CDR1 MNHEY and CDR2 SMNVEV (reference sequence). V was clipped by 2 bases and J by 5 bases, with 16 bases between them. For the CDR3, the DNA is TGTGCCAGCAGTTTACTCCTCGGGTGGGTTAACAATGAGCAGTTCTTC. It yields the protein CASSLLLGWVNNEQFF.

A few counts support this clone. The V and J genes are TRBV4-1 and TRBJ2-5; D not resolved. The CDR3 consists of 13 residues. The germline V gene has CDR1 MGHRA and CDR2 YSYEKL. Trimming removed 1 base from V and 5 bases from J, with 8 bases in between. The CDR3 reads CASSQGPRETQYF. In nucleotides, the CDR3 is TGCGCCAGCAGCCAAGGGCCGCGGGAGACCCAGTACTTC.

This clone has a handful of counts. This chain links TRBV15 with TRBJ2-2, with a tentative D call TRBD2 (5 bases). The V gene lost 0 bases and the J gene lost 9 bases, with 11 bases spanning the gap. CDR1 and CDR2 (germline): LNHNV, YYDKDF (reference sequence). The CDR3 covers 14 residues. The CDR3: CATSRDFGKRELFF. As DNA, the CDR3 is TGTGCCACCAGCAGAGACTTCGGGAAGAGGGAGCTGTTTTTT. Together with reference TRBV15 and TRBJ2-2, the CDR3 gives the full variable domain: DAMVIQNPRYQVTQFGKPVTLSCSQTLNHNVMYWYQQKSSQAPKLLFHYYDKDFNNEADTPDNFQSRRPNTSFCFLDIRSPGLGDTAMYLCATSRDFGKRELFFGEGSRLTVL.

The sample holds a few counts of this clone. In nucleotides, the CDR3 is TGTGCCAGCAGTCCCCAGGGGGGAGGCACCGGGGAGCTGTTTTTT. This gives the protein CASSPQGGGTGELFF. V usage is TRBV6-5 and J usage is TRBJ2-2, with TRBD1 as a possible D gene (7 bases). Germline CDR1 MNHEY, CDR2 SVGAGI. The CDR3 runs to 15 residues. The germline V and J ends were trimmed by 5 bases and 4 bases, with 14 bases remaining between them.

The gene calls are TRBV25-1 and TRBJ2-7; 8 positions match TRBD1. The V and J ends lost 2 bases and 2 bases, in that order; junction bases with no gene match: 8. Germline values: CDR1 MGHDK, CDR2 SYGVNS. The CDR3 covers 16 residues. CDR3 in amino acids: CASSETGQASPYEQYF. In nucleotides, the CDR3 is TGTGCCAGCAGTGAAACGGGACAGGCCTCCCCCTACGAGCAGTACTTC.

This clone was seen a handful of times. This chain connects TRBV5-1 to TRBJ1-1; no definite D call. Germline assignment: CDR1 SGHRS and CDR2 YFSETQ. V was trimmed by 0 bases and J by 2 bases, leaving 8 bases between them. The CDR3 runs 14 residues. The CDR3 sequence is CASSLEQSNTEAFF. The CDR3 DNA reads as TGCGCCAGCAGCTTGGAACAGAGCAACACTGAAGCTTTCTTT.

V is TRBV27 and J is TRBJ2-4; D remains ambiguous. Germline V gene lookup returns CDR1 MNHEY and CDR2 SMNVEV (reference sequence). There are 16 residues in the CDR3. V was clipped by 4 bases and J by 0 bases, with 13 bases between them. The CDR3 DNA sequence: TGTGCCAGCAGTTCTCACATCTCAGGAGCCAAAAACATTCAGTACTTC. Its protein is CASSSHISGAKNIQYF.

V and J are TRBV21-1 and TRBJ2-2; the table assigns TRBD1, which was not confirmed against the DNA. TRBV21-1 is a recognized pseudogene. The CDR3 extends over 15 amino acids. The chain's CDR3 is CASLLSGTKTGELFF. CDR3 DNA: TGTGCCAGCCTCTTGTCGGGGACAAAGACCGGGGAGCTGTTTTTT.

The rearrangement uses TRBV4-1 and TRBJ2-2; D possibly corresponds to TRBD2 (6 bases). CDR1 and CDR2 from the germline V gene are MGHRA and YSYEKL. The V end lost 1 base, the J end lost 2 bases, and 17 bases lay between the germline ends. This CDR3 comprises 18 residues. CDR3 in DNA: TGCGCCAGCAGCCAAGCGCCCCCCCTAGCGTCTAACACCGGGGAGCTGTTTTTT. Amino acid sequence: CASSQAPPLASNTGELFF.